The rows below give T cell receptor beta chains drawn from one sample of a study of response to subunit inactivated influenza vaccine. Using its own MiXCR run on the RT-PCR reads, TCRdb lists one record per CDR3 protein. Here the sample spans 150,000 to 200,000 distinct CDR3 sequences, about 9% being singletons. Source: non-naive T cells sorted from PBMCs, taken on the day of vaccination. These receptors were obtained from a man in his forties or fifties who received an inactivated influenza vaccine. The CDR3 runs from the conserved cysteine through the conserved F or W. The D gene is left open where the match is weak. Size is omitted from some rows. Given values are once, few, many or a class for expanded clones.

cdr3_aa: CATSQPGGQETQYF; j_call: TRBJ2-5; v_call: TRBV24-1; clone_size: few; d_call: TRBD1
cdr3_aa: CASSSPTGSRELFF; j_call: TRBJ2-2; v_call: TRBV7-2; clone_size: many; d_call: -
cdr3_aa: CSARVRGTGGFEQYF; j_call: TRBJ2-7; v_call: TRBV20-1; clone_size: few; d_call: TRBD1
cdr3_aa: CSARDAGLAGTTDTQYF; j_call: TRBJ2-3; v_call: TRBV20-1; clone_size: -; d_call: TRBD2
cdr3_aa: CASSGLAGLEDEQFF; j_call: TRBJ2-1; v_call: TRBV5-4; clone_size: -; d_call: TRBD2
cdr3_aa: CASSTTVGETQYF; j_call: TRBJ2-5; v_call: TRBV6-1; clone_size: few; d_call: -
cdr3_aa: CATSSGVANTGELFF; j_call: TRBJ2-2; v_call: TRBV24-1; clone_size: many; d_call: -
cdr3_aa: CASSQADRGNYEQYF; j_call: TRBJ2-7; v_call: TRBV4-3; clone_size: many; d_call: TRBD1
cdr3_aa: CASSSHGAWSYGYTF; j_call: TRBJ1-2; v_call: TRBV7-2; clone_size: many; d_call: -
cdr3_aa: CASSLGAGGPAEQFF; j_call: TRBJ2-1; v_call: TRBV11-2; clone_size: -; d_call: TRBD2
cdr3_aa: CASSILGHGRYDEQFF; j_call: TRBJ2-1; v_call: TRBV19; clone_size: few; d_call: -
cdr3_aa: CASSSRGASTDTQYF; j_call: TRBJ2-3; v_call: TRBV12-3/TRBV12-4; clone_size: many; d_call: -
cdr3_aa: CSALPPLAGSSEQFF; j_call: TRBJ2-1; v_call: TRBV20-1; clone_size: few; d_call: TRBD2
cdr3_aa: CASSSPGLGRVEQYF; j_call: TRBJ2-7; v_call: TRBV12-3/TRBV12-4; clone_size: many; d_call: TRBD2
cdr3_aa: CAISDTGKYEQYF; j_call: TRBJ2-7; v_call: TRBV10-3; clone_size: few; d_call: -
cdr3_aa: CASSLHQKQLASTDTQYF; j_call: TRBJ2-3; v_call: TRBV5-1; clone_size: many; d_call: -
cdr3_aa: CASRPGSNTEAFF; j_call: TRBJ1-1; v_call: TRBV5-1; clone_size: -; d_call: -
cdr3_aa: CASSRDRGKPGTRISYEQYF; j_call: TRBJ2-7; v_call: TRBV28; clone_size: -; d_call: -
cdr3_aa: CASSETRDTIYF; j_call: TRBJ1-3; v_call: TRBV6-1; clone_size: few; d_call: -
cdr3_aa: CASSEIYGTGATGELFF; j_call: TRBJ2-2; v_call: TRBV25-1; clone_size: -; d_call: TRBD1
cdr3_aa: CASSAPGYEQYF; j_call: TRBJ2-7; v_call: TRBV27; clone_size: few; d_call: -
cdr3_aa: CASRKLGYQPQHF; j_call: TRBJ1-5; v_call: TRBV2; clone_size: many; d_call: -
cdr3_aa: CASSLSRLRGREETQYF; j_call: TRBJ2-5; v_call: TRBV28; clone_size: many; d_call: TRBD1
cdr3_aa: CASSLAQGSGETQYF; j_call: TRBJ2-5; v_call: TRBV7-9; clone_size: many; d_call: TRBD1
cdr3_aa: CASSYLSGTGIPDTQYF; j_call: TRBJ2-3; v_call: TRBV27; clone_size: -; d_call: TRBD2
cdr3_aa: CSARDPSRVEGGQPQHF; j_call: TRBJ1-5; v_call: TRBV20-1; clone_size: many; d_call: -
cdr3_aa: CASTTPRTAGTYGYTF; j_call: TRBJ1-2; v_call: TRBV6-1; clone_size: -; d_call: -
cdr3_aa: CASSPFSPGNTIYF; j_call: TRBJ1-3; v_call: TRBV5-1; clone_size: few; d_call: -
cdr3_aa: CATRGGPDTQYF; j_call: TRBJ2-3; v_call: TRBV15; clone_size: many; d_call: -
cdr3_aa: CASSPGQGAYGYTF; j_call: TRBJ1-2; v_call: TRBV4-2; clone_size: many; d_call: TRBD1
cdr3_aa: CASSQEWGDSYNSPLHF; j_call: TRBJ1-6; v_call: TRBV4-1; clone_size: -; d_call: -
cdr3_aa: CASTEGGSQPQHF; j_call: TRBJ1-5; v_call: TRBV2; clone_size: many; d_call: -
cdr3_aa: CASRLRSGTGGNQPQHF; j_call: TRBJ1-5; v_call: TRBV12-3/TRBV12-4; clone_size: -; d_call: TRBD1
cdr3_aa: CSARDPTSYEQYF; j_call: TRBJ2-7; v_call: TRBV20-1; clone_size: many; d_call: -
cdr3_aa: CASSKGTGGAEAFF; j_call: TRBJ1-1; v_call: TRBV7-2; clone_size: many; d_call: TRBD1
cdr3_aa: CASSPGGAPTEAFF; j_call: TRBJ1-1; v_call: TRBV9; clone_size: -; d_call: -
cdr3_aa: CSARTPAGGQETQYF; j_call: TRBJ2-5; v_call: TRBV20-1; clone_size: -; d_call: -
cdr3_aa: CASSFSARDTQYF; j_call: TRBJ2-3; v_call: TRBV7-9; clone_size: few; d_call: -
cdr3_aa: CASSLDWIAGEGNEQFF; j_call: TRBJ2-1; v_call: TRBV11-2; clone_size: -; d_call: TRBD2
cdr3_aa: CASSPSYSEETQYF; j_call: TRBJ2-5; v_call: TRBV11-1; clone_size: many; d_call: -
cdr3_aa: CASSRQETQYF; j_call: TRBJ2-5; v_call: TRBV18; clone_size: many; d_call: -
cdr3_aa: CASSKAGTGGLGKTEAFF; j_call: TRBJ1-1; v_call: TRBV21-1; clone_size: few; d_call: -
cdr3_aa: CASSLALWETQYF; j_call: TRBJ2-5; v_call: TRBV7-2; clone_size: many; d_call: -
cdr3_aa: CASSDWGGSGLSYNEQFF; j_call: TRBJ2-1; v_call: TRBV2; clone_size: -; d_call: TRBD2
cdr3_aa: CASSEGRASGPSYEQYF; j_call: TRBJ2-7; v_call: TRBV25-1; clone_size: -; d_call: TRBD2
cdr3_aa: CASSPGPIDTQYF; j_call: TRBJ2-3; v_call: TRBV4-1; clone_size: -; d_call: -